This T cell receptor (beta chain) was recovered during a study of blood T cell repertoires in COVID-19. The CDR3 length is 13 residues. Deletions cut 5 bases from V and 6 bases from J, with 10 bases between. Germline V gene data show CDR1 as KGHDR and CDR2 as SFDVKD. TCRdb's copy holds only in-frame clones and misses some; the assay was immunoSEQ multiplex PCR. Here the sample spans roughly 320,000 clones, nearly 90% being singletons. Sequenced sample: peripheral blood. This receptor was identified in a woman aged 30 to 39 with COVID-19, enrolled during active disease. V gene TRBV24-1 combines with J gene TRBJ1-5; no clear D. Here the CDR3 DNA reads TGTGCCACCAGTGCGCTCACCGGTCAGCCCCAGCATTTT. It codes for CATSALTGQPQHF.